The rows below give T cell receptor beta chains drawn from one sample of a study of T cells in Graves' hyperthyroidism and ophthalmopathy. TCRdb re-called the multiplex PCR reads with MiXCR, one entry per CDR3 protein. The table records about 260,000 distinct CDR3 sequences, roughly 22% of them present only once. Sample: blood. These receptors were collected from a man aged 25-45 years with Graves' ophthalmopathy. The CDR3 runs from the conserved cysteine through the conserved F or W. D genes are given only for firm matches. Clone size is not always given. Where it is, it says once, few, many or a class for expanded clones.

TRBV2,NA,TRBD2,TRBJ2-2,TGTGCCAGAAGTAGGACTAGCGGGACCGTCGGGGAGCTGTTTTTT,CARSRTSGTVGELFF
TRBV30,few,TRBD2,TRBJ2-1,TGTGCCTGGAGTTCTGCTAGGACTAGCGGGAATTTCTACAATGAGCAGTTCTTC,CAWSSARTSGNFYNEQFF
TRBV27,NA,TRBD2,TRBJ2-1,TGTGCCAGCAGTTCACCCCGGAGCGGCGGGAGCAATGAGCAGTTCTTC,CASSSPRSGGSNEQFF
TRBV27,many,TRBD2,TRBJ2-1,TGTGCCAGCAGTTTACTAGCGGGACACGGGAATGAGCAGTTCTTC,CASSLLAGHGNEQFF
TRBV28,few,NA,TRBJ1-3,TGTGCCAGCAGTTTTGACAGGAACCACCGAATCTCTGGAAACACCATATATTTT,CASSFDRNHRISGNTIYF
TRBV28,NA,TRBD2,TRBJ2-2,TGTGCCAGCAGTTGGCCCCGACTAGCGGAAACCCCGAACACCGGGGAGCTGTTTTTT,CASSWPRLAETPNTGELFF
TRBV28,few,NA,TRBJ1-5,TGTGCCAGCAGTCGCCCGTGGACCGGGGGTCAGCCCCAGCATTTT,CASSRPWTGGQPQHF
TRBV12-3/TRBV12-4,NA,NA,TRBJ2-7,TGTGCCAGCAGCCAAAGGGAGGGGGCCTACGAGCAGTACTTC,CASSQREGAYEQYF
TRBV7-8,many,NA,TRBJ2-7,TGTGCCAGCAGCACTAGACAGGCGTTATACGAGCAGTACTTC,CASSTRQALYEQYF
TRBV18,few,TRBD2,TRBJ2-1,TGTGCCAGCTCACCACCGGGACGCGGGAGTGGTAAGAATGAGCAGTTCTTC,CASSPPGRGSGKNEQFF
TRBV18,NA,NA,TRBJ1-4,TGTGCCAGCTCACTAAGCCCAGTCGAAGGAGCAACTAATGAAAAACTGTTTTTT,CASSLSPVEGATNEKLFF
TRBV30,few,TRBD2,TRBJ2-1,TGTGCCTGGAGGGCTAGCGGGAGGTTGTACAGTGAGCAGTTCTTC,CAWRASGRLYSEQFF
TRBV2,many,NA,TRBJ1-2,TGTGCCATTCCGGGACACAGAGGCTACGGCTACACCTTC,CAIPGHRGYGYTF